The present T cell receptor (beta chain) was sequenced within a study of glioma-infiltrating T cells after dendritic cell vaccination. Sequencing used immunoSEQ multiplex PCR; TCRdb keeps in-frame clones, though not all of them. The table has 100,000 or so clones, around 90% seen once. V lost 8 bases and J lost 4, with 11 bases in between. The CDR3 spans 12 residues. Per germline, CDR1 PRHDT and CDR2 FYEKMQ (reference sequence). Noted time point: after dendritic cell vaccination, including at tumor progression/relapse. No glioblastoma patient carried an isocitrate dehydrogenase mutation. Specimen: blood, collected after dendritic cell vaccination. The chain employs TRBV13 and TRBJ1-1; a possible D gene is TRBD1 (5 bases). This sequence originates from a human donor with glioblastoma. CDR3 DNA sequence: TGTGCCAGCGGGTGGGGGGGCACTGAAGCTTTCTTT. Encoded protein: CASGWGGTEAFF.